This entry concerns a single TCR beta chain. What it binds is not known. Its ends do not fully match the called genes, so a read error is possible. This specimen belongs to a study of metastatic and nonmetastatic thyroid tumors. Study-wide context: Thyroid patients, malignant and benign, had repertoires compared across blood and tumor or nodule tissue.

Methods used by the authors: A classifier for distant metastasis in papillary thyroid cancer was constructed using CDR3 differences observed across clinicopathological groups. Via MiXCR, TCRdb re-called the PCR reads. These V and J calls are TCRdb output, not the study's own analysis. The sample holds more than 20,000 clones; about a quarter are singletons and the top ten take around 5.4%. The entire patient cohort was treatment-naive prior to thyroid surgery. General observations from the study: Significantly higher TCR beta diversity was reportedly seen in malignant thyroid tumors than benign nodules, in blood and tumor.

Germline V lookup: CDR1 MNHEY, CDR2 SMNVEV (reference sequence). This CDR3 is built from 15 residues. The genes are TRBV27 and TRBJ2-1; 10 bases map to TRBD1. The TCR originated in a female donor with papillary thyroid cancer or a benign thyroid nodule (not recorded which). Some clones in this sample may be carry-over from other donors' samples. Sequencing used tumor tissue. The CDR3 sequence: CASGLWTGGYNEQFF. In DNA form, the CDR3 reads TGTGCCAGCGGTTTGTGGACAGGGGGCTACAATGAGCAGTTCTTC.